Listed below are T cell receptor beta chains from one sample, sequenced in a study of shared clonotypes between healthy human individuals. Sequencing was performed with immunoSEQ multiplex PCR; in TCRdb, only in-frame clones are kept and a portion is missing. The sample records about 520,000 clones, roughly 95% being singletons. The material sequenced was naive CD4+ T cells sorted from blood. The receptors were gathered from a woman aged 30 to 39 in good health. Each CDR3 is given with its conserved first and last residue. A D gene is named only where the DNA matches it firmly. Size is stated for part of the rows, as once, few or many counts, or as a class when the clone is expanded.

TRBV6-6,TRBD2,TRBJ2-1,-,CASSYSEREYNEQFF,TGTGCCAGCAGTTACTCTGAGCGGGAGTACAATGAGCAGTTCTTC
TRBV19,TRBD2,TRBJ2-2,-,CASTSRGGRAGELFF,TGTGCCAGTACCTCCCGTGGCGGGAGGGCCGGGGAGCTGTTTTTT
TRBV2,-,TRBJ1-5,-,CASSTRGLGQPQHF,TGTGCCAGCAGTACACGGGGTCTGGGGCAGCCCCAGCATTTT
TRBV2,-,TRBJ2-7,-,CASSELPYYEQYF,TGTGCCAGCAGTGAACTTCCTTACTACGAGCAGTACTTC
TRBV12-2,-,TRBJ2-5,-,CASRLERTGGLTQYF,TGTGCAAGTCGCTTAGAGCGGACAGGGGGACTGACCCAGTACTTC
TRBV7-2,TRBD2,TRBJ2-3,-,CASSLTAGAGTDTQYF,TGTGCCAGCAGCTTAACCGCGGGAGCCGGCACAGATACGCAGTATTTT
TRBV25-1,TRBD1,TRBJ2-7,-,CASSRGTGNDEQYF,TGTGCCAGCAGTCGGGGGACAGGGAACGACGAGCAGTACTTC
TRBV5-1,TRBD2,TRBJ2-5,-,CASGRLAGALGQETQYF,TGCGCCAGCGGGCGACTAGCGGGAGCCCTCGGCCAAGAGACCCAGTACTTC
TRBV4-2,TRBD2,TRBJ2-7,once,CASSQTGTSGEQYF,TGTGCCAGCAGCCAAACCGGGACTAGCGGCGAGCAGTACTTC
TRBV28,-,TRBJ2-2,few,CASSLGTGELFF,TGTGCCAGCAGTTTGGGGACAGGGGAGCTGTTTTTT
TRBV2,TRBD1,TRBJ1-2,once,CASSRDRAYYGYTF,TGTGCCAGCAGTAGGGACAGGGCCTACTATGGCTACACCTTC
TRBV11-3,-,TRBJ2-1,-,CASSFDQSSYNEQFF,TGTGCCAGCAGCTTTGACCAGAGCTCCTACAATGAGCAGTTCTTC
TRBV10-3,TRBD1,TRBJ2-1,-,CAISEDRVNEQFF,TGTGCCATCAGTGAAGACAGGGTGAATGAGCAGTTCTTC
TRBV2,TRBD2,TRBJ2-1,-,CASQTSGSTPHEQFF,TGTGCCAGCCAGACTAGCGGGAGCACCCCACATGAGCAGTTCTTC
TRBV7-9,-,TRBJ2-3,once,CASSPPAGRQDTQYF,TGTGCCAGCAGCCCCCCGGCGGGGCGGCAAGATACGCAGTATTTT
TRBV18,TRBD1,TRBJ1-4,-,CASSPPDREGEKLFF,TGTGCCAGCTCACCCCCGGACAGGGAAGGGGAAAAACTGTTTTTT
TRBV23-1,-,TRBJ2-7,-,CASTQWGITYEQYF,TGCGCCAGCACTCAATGGGGGATAACCTACGAGCAGTACTTC
TRBV28,-,TRBJ2-7,-,CASSRGTYEQYF,TGTGCCAGCAGCCGCGGGACCTACGAGCAGTACTTC
TRBV5-4,-,TRBJ1-1,-,CASREGFNTEAFF,TGTGCCAGCAGAGAGGGTTTTAACACTGAAGCTTTCTTT
TRBV7-9,-,TRBJ2-7,-,CASLGGQSSEQYF,TGTGCCAGCTTGGGGGGGCAGTCGAGTGAGCAGTACTTC
TRBV28,TRBD2,TRBJ2-1,once,CASSPGLARNNEQFF,TGTGCCAGCAGTCCCGGACTAGCGCGGAACAATGAGCAGTTCTTC
TRBV4-1,-,TRBJ1-1,-,CASSQGDSLNTEAFF,TGCGCCAGCAGCCAAGGTGACAGCCTGAACACTGAAGCTTTCTTT
TRBV11-2,-,TRBJ2-4,-,CASSLVGGAPSDIQYF,TGTGCCAGCAGCTTAGTTGGCGGGGCCCCATCGGACATTCAGTACTTC